Only one count was recorded for the clone carrying this T cell receptor beta chain. What it binds is unknown. As for treatment: approximately 10-day PBMC culture with coronavirus spike peptide pools or control peptides (ViraFEST assay). This sample was taken from a study of vaccination and CD4 T cells after COVID-19. Trimming left V 1 base short and J 8 bases short, with 14 bases between. Germline V CDR1 and CDR2: SGHTA, FQGNSA. This CDR3 has 15 amino acids. Researchers used the Oncomine TCR Beta short-read assay to sequence DNA from cultured CD4+ T cells. From the PCR reads, TCRdb called clonotypes with MiXCR, one entry per CDR3 protein. Seen here are 10,000 to 13,000 distinct CDR3 sequences, over 60% observed once, and the top ten hold around 17%.

This receptor was obtained from a human donor who had recovered from COVID-19. This rearrangement joins TRBV7-2 to TRBJ1-4, with TRBD1 as a possible D gene (6 bases). Sequenced sample: CD4+ T cells from blood, cultured in vitro. The DNA for the CDR3 is TGTGCCAGCAGCTTAGGGGGGCGGCCTATCGAAAAACTGTTTTTT. This sequence encodes CASSLGGRPIEKLFF.